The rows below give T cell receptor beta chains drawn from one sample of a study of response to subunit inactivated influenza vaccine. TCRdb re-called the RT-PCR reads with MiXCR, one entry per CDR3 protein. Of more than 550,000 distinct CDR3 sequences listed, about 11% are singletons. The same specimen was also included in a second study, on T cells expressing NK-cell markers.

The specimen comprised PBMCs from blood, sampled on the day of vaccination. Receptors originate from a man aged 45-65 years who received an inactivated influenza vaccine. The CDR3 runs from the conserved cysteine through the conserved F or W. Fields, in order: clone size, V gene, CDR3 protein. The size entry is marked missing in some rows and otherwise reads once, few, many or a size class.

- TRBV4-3 CASSHVTAAYEQYF
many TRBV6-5 CASSYSGGLAGRNIQYF
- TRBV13 CASSLRGKYEQYF
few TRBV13 CASSSGQARSKQYEQYF
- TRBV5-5 CASSLIGIGNYGYTF
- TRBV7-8 CASSTGQGDVTEAFF
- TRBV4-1 CASSQGKTSGGLYEQYF
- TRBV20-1 CSAIGLAVYNEQFF
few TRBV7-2 CASSLGETLYNEQFF
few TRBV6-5 CASSYGFLVSNEQFF
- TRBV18 CASSPPEDRDDFSYNEQFF
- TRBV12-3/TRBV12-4 CASSLAVTQPQHF
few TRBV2 CASRETGTPGGELFF
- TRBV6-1 CASRRLSNTGELFF
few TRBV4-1 CASSQVFGDEQFF
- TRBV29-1 CSVLTATDTQYF
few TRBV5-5 CASSMDRGAGELFF
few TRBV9 CASSASGTPYNEQFF
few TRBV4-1 CASSQETDRATDTQYF
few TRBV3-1 CASSRGTGEVAEAFF
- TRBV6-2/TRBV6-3 CASMASLFNEQFF
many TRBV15 CATSRDWASGATRTDTQYF
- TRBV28 CASSKSWVGSYEQYF
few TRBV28 CASSLFVASGRASETQYF
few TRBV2 CASSVGISTDTQYF
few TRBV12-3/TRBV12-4 CASSTLAGASNEQYF
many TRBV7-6 CASSLGLAGGPATDTQYF
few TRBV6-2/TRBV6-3 CASSYSLASGELFF
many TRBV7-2 CASSLGLVHTQYF
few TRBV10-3 CAAGDSQGETQYF
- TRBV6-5 CASSYSPLTGDQPQHF
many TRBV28 CASRNGQGGGQPQHF
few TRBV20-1 CSARVRPLAYEQYF
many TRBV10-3 CATRQGGDYGYTF
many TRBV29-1 CSVLRGNIQYF
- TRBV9 CASSVGGYAYNEQFF
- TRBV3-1 CASSPRMNTEAFF
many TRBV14 CASSQVSEQYF
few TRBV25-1 CANPPTGTTNNEQFF
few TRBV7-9 CASSSPPGRNTEAFF
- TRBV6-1 CASSELAKNIQYF
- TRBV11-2 CASSLWEGDTQYF
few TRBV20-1 CSAVYWGYSNQPQHF
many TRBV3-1 CASSLLAGVSYEQYF
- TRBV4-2 CASSQVGGGTYNEQFF
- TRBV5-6 CASRTGGSPDGDEQFF
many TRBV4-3 CASSQDDGYEQYF
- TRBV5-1 CASSLVGESTEAFF
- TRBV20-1 CSARRRQGTYEQYF